The T cell receptor beta chain described here comes from a study of blood T cells in healthy people across ages (dated by TCRdb to the mid-2010s). Looking at the study overall: In model experiments, template switching captured about one uniquely barcoded TCR beta cDNA molecule for every two T cells. The study measured age-related changes in TCR beta repertoire diversity using deep sequencing normalized with unique cDNA molecular identifiers. The donors were split into four age groups: young (average about 15 years), middle-aged (about 40), aged (approximately 59) and long-lived (roughly 77). Donors of different ages were randomly distributed across sequencing lanes to avoid experimental bias. The study analyzed two additional independent replicas of 1 million unique cDNA reads from the same blood draw for two donors, one aged 18 to 29 and one aged 80 or older. Overall results and qualifications from the work: The CMV infection status of donors was not known, potentially confounding age-related changes in expanded clonotypes. Observed TCR beta diversity correlated strongly with the percentage of naive T cells measured by flow cytometry. Bulk unsorted PBMC profiling prevented conclusive comparison of naive and antigen-experienced compartments. Total diversity estimates from one million sequenced T cells were considered lower bounds and underestimates. The long-lived group showed more naive CD4+ T cells, fewer expanded clones and increased TCR diversity than the aged group, suggesting age selection. As age increased, observed TCR beta diversity per million T cells dropped in a roughly linear way, and a significant reduction was already evident by age about 40.

CDR1 and CDR2, looked up from the germline V gene, are SGDLS and YYNGEE. Germline trimming amounts to 7 bases on V and 3 bases on J, with 10 as the count of junction bases outside the gene matches. Its CDR3 holds 15 amino acids, cysteine through phenylalanine. Solely the CDR3 DNA is kept, with 45 bases framed from the first base. The method was 5' RACE. Sequencing instrument: Illumina HiSeq 2500. A second PCR of 7 to 11 cycles was performed with a sample-barcoded 5' primer and a J-beta primer mix. A template-switch 5' adaptor carrying 12 random nucleotides introduced a unique molecular identifier onto each TCR beta cDNA molecule. Each sample yielded at least 3 million CDR3-containing paired-end reads. First-strand cDNA was synthesized from all RNA with the Mint cDNA synthesis kit, primed by a TRBC-specific oligonucleotide. Following uracil-DNA glycosylase treatment, a first 18-cycle PCR with universal primers M1SS and BC2_uni_R was performed on all cDNA. The paper's data handling went like this. Normalization of each sample was performed by random selection of 1 million high-quality reads, each carrying a distinct molecular identifier. Instead of being binned into consensus sequences, reads that shared molecular identifiers were thrown out. MiTCR, run with a Q25 quality threshold and the strictest error-elimination algorithm, handled CDR3 identification, clonotype clustering and error correction. A nonparametric unseen species model with Euler transformation was used to estimate lower-bound total TCR beta diversity. TCRdb reran the public reads through fastp at Q25 and MiXCR, keeping productive beta chains. CDR3 protein duplicates are merged, each entry listing the most common genes and DNA. The V and J calls were not made by the authors but by TCRdb's processing. The sample records about 1.8 million distinct CDR3 sequences, roughly 49% of which are singletons. The ten largest clones take up approximately 2% of the sample.

Regarding this clonotype: What this receptor recognizes is not known. No base quality information exists; no much larger clone differs at one position.

The roughly 39 donors, aged about 6 to 100 years, were systemically healthy Caucasian individuals from Russia. Approximately 10 milliliters of peripheral blood were collected from each donor into EDTA-treated Vacutainer tubes. PBMCs were isolated by Ficoll-Paque density-gradient centrifugation, with at least 6.5 million obtained per sample. Trizol reagent was used to extract total RNA from the PBMCs, yielding at least 5 micrograms per sample. For every donor, an aliquot of PBMCs went through flow cytometry to measure the percentages of naive CD45RAhigh/CD27high T cells. Material for sequencing was blood. The sequence joins TRBV9 to TRBJ2-3; 8 nucleotides in the junction match TRBD2. The receptor was derived from a middle-aged woman in good health. The nucleotides read TGTGCCAGCCAGAGCGGGGGTTCGTTAACAGATACGCAGTATTTT. Its amino acids are CASQSGGSLTDTQYF.